The clone carrying this T cell receptor beta chain was detected only a few times. TCRdb itself ran the 5' RACE reads through MiXCR, one entry per CDR3 protein. This sample has roughly 580,000 distinct CDR3 sequences, with about a sixth found just once. The germline CDR1 and CDR2 sequences are SGDLS and YYNGEE. The CDR3 runs 14 residues. V lost 4 bases and J lost 11, with 19 bases in between. These data originate in a study of T-cell memory formation after mild COVID-19. The sequence derives from an adult woman who had mild COVID-19 (a few samples of this study predate the infection). Cell type and time point are not known. The sequenced sample consisted of PBMCs or a T cell subset sorted from them (not recorded which). This rearrangement joins TRBV9 to TRBJ2-1; TRBD2 is a possible D gene (6 bases). The CDR3 bases are TGTGCCAGCAGCCAGGAACTAGCCAATCCCAAGCAGTTCTTC. This sequence encodes CASSQELANPKQFF.